The next 25 T cell receptor beta chains were all read from a single sample in a study of spatial heterogeneity in lung cancer. TCRdb re-called the 5' RACE reads with MiXCR, one entry per CDR3 protein. The sample has 40,000 to 45,000 distinct CDR3 sequences, roughly 13% seen once. The time point denotes: sample taken at primary tumor resection. Whole RNA obtained from tumor, nontumor lung or frozen PBMC underwent sequencing without sorting. The specimen was PBMCs, collected at surgery. The receptor set was obtained from a male donor with early-stage non-small cell lung cancer.

There are a few counts of this clonotype. One junction end does not reproduce the germline sequence, and a read error may be involved. The chain joins TRBV7-2 to TRBJ1-1; 10 nucleotides agree with TRBD1. This CDR3 region has 15 residues. Germline CDR1 and CDR2: SGHTA and FQGNSA. The CDR3: CVSSRRTGGGPEAFF. CDR3 nucleotides: TGTGTCAGCAGCCGACGGACAGGGGGTGGTCCTGAAGCTTTCTTT.

The chain joins TRBV4-1 to TRBJ2-3, with 8 bases that match TRBD1. The length of the CDR3 is 16 residues. The J segment lost 4 bases and the V segment lost 6 bases, leaving 12 bases of the junction unmatched. Germline V lookup: CDR1 MGHRA, CDR2 YSYEKL. The CDR3 coding sequence is TGCGCCAGCAGTCCCACCGGGACAGGATCGGCAGATACGCAGTATTTT. Translation: CASSPTGTGSADTQYF.

This chain links TRBV28 with TRBJ2-7; D may be TRBD1 or TRBD2 (6 bases each). The germline V gene encodes CDR1 MDHEN and CDR2 SYDVKM. The ends were cut back, 2 bases at V and 0 bases at J, with 11 bases in the middle. This CDR3 is built from 15 residues. The DNA of the CDR3 is TGTGCCAGCAGTTTAGGAGGGGGTTCCTCCTACGAGCAGTACTTC. This codes for CASSLGGGSSYEQYF.

This clonotype appeared a few times. The chain employs TRBV18 and TRBJ1-1, with D hard to call. The CDR3 is 15 residues long. Trimming pared 3 bases from V and 2 bases from J, leaving 13 bases between. Germline V gives CDR1 KGHSH, CDR2 LQKENI. CDR3 nucleotides: TGTGCCAGCTCACCGTCTAATACGTTCAACACTGAAGCTTTCTTT. Translating gives CASSPSNTFNTEAFF.

This clonotype has more than one count but fewer than ten. The chain is built from TRBV6-1 and TRBJ1-1, with a weak D call TRBD1 (6 bases). Trimming stripped 8 bases from V and 4 bases from J, with 14 bases between. Germline V CDR1 and CDR2: MNHNS, SASEGT. CDR3 size: 13 residues. CDR3 in amino acids: CASRLGAVTEAFF. CDR3 nucleotides: TGTGCCAGCCGCTTGGGGGCCGTCACTGAAGCTTTCTTT.

The chain has TRBV19 and TRBJ2-7; unclear D gene. Trimming pared 2 bases from V and 1 base from J, leaving 12 bases between. Germline V gene lookup returns CDR1 LNHDA and CDR2 SQIVND (reference sequence). This CDR3 contains 15 residues. This CDR3 reads CASSISLSSSYEQYF. CDR3 bases: TGTGCCAGTAGTATAAGTTTGTCTTCTTCCTACGAGCAGTACTTC.

This clonotype was observed a few times. The V and J genes are TRBV21-1 and TRBJ2-3. TRBV21-1 is reported as a pseudogene. This CDR3 is 13 amino acids long. CDR3 protein: CASSPANTDTQYF. CDR3 DNA: TGTGCCAGCAGCCCGGCAAACACAGATACGCAGTATTTT.

V and J are TRBV20-1 and TRBJ1-6; D is ambiguous. Trimming took 1 base from V and 6 from J, leaving 7 bases between them. Germline CDR1 reads DFQATT; CDR2 reads SNEGSKA (reference sequence). The CDR3 runs to 13 residues. Written as DNA, the CDR3 is TGCAGTGCTAGAGTGGGAAGTAATTCACCCCTCCACTTT. Amino acid sequence: CSARVGSNSPLHF.

This clonotype was recorded at least ten times. The chain couples TRBV28 to TRBJ2-7, with TRBD1 matching over 8 bases. Germline CDR1 reads MDHEN; CDR2 reads SYDVKM. V lost 5 bases to trimming and J lost 2 bases; unmatched junction nucleotides: 5. CDR3 length: 14 residues. The CDR3 here is CASSPGQDPYEQYF. The CDR3 bases are TGTGCCAGCAGTCCGGGACAGGACCCCTACGAGCAGTACTTC.

This clonotype has at least ten counts. The chain combines TRBV7-9 with TRBJ2-5; 7 positions match TRBD1. CDR1 and CDR2 (germline): SEHNR, FQNEAQ (reference sequence). Trimming removed 5 bases from V and 4 bases from J; junction bases left unmatched: 7. The CDR3 is 14 amino acids. This CDR3 is CASSPDRPRETQYF. In DNA form, the CDR3 reads TGTGCCAGCAGCCCGGACAGGCCAAGAGAGACCCAGTACTTC.

This clonotype was counted ten times or more. The chain couples TRBV7-9 to TRBJ2-5; a weak D match, TRBD2 (5 bases). The CDR3 contains 15 residues. The germline CDR1 and CDR2 sequences are SEHNR and FQNEAQ (reference sequence). V was trimmed by 5 bases and J by 5 bases, leaving 18 bases between them. CDR3 in amino acids: CASSPGRGPQETQYF. The CDR3 coding sequence is TGTGCCAGCAGCCCCGGCCGAGGGCCTCAGGAGACCCAGTACTTC.

This chain connects TRBV9 to TRBJ2-2; D not resolved. The V gene's germline CDR1 is SGDLS and CDR2 YYNGEE. Deletions cut 4 bases from V and 3 bases from J, with 16 bases between. The CDR3 covers 16 residues. CDR3 in DNA: TGTGCCAGCAGCACGAATTCCCGAGCAGACACCGGGGAGCTGTTTTTT. This gives the protein CASSTNSRADTGELFF.

The rearrangement uses TRBV7-6 and TRBJ1-4; the D gene is possibly TRBD1 (6 bases). The germline V gene encodes CDR1 SGHVS and CDR2 FNYEAQ. Trimming stripped 1 base from V and 6 bases from J, with 9 bases between. There are 14 residues in the CDR3. CDR3 residues: CASSLGEGDEKLFF. The CDR3 DNA sequence: TGTGCCAGCAGCTTAGGCGAGGGGGATGAAAAACTGTTTTTT.

This clonotype came up many times. V usage is TRBV2 and J usage is TRBJ2-3, with D unclear. This CDR3 is 12 amino acids long. CDR1 is SNHLY and CDR2 is FYNNEI in the germline V gene. Trimming took off 2 bases at V and 4 bases at J, with 4 bases between the two ends. The chain's CDR3 is CASSETADTQYF. CDR3 nucleotide sequence: TGTGCCAGCAGTGAAACCGCAGATACGCAGTATTTT.

This clonotype was observed at least ten times. This chain uses TRBV7-8 with TRBJ2-3; D call uncertain. V was pared by 6 bases and J by 1 base, with 11 bases between. Germline V gene data show CDR1 as SGHVS and CDR2 as FQNEAQ. The CDR3 is 14 amino acids. The CDR3 is CASSLSPRTDTQYF. The CDR3 nucleotides are TGTGCCAGCAGTCTTAGTCCCCGCACAGATACGCAGTATTTT.

The chain couples TRBV6-5 to TRBJ1-5; D gene ambiguous. The germline V gene has CDR1 MNHEY and CDR2 SVGAGI. Trimming shortened V by 5 bases and J by 3 bases, and 14 bases separated the two germline ends. The CDR3 runs 15 residues. The CDR3 here is CASSPYEGPNQPQHF. The CDR3, as DNA: TGTGCCAGCAGTCCCTATGAAGGGCCCAATCAGCCCCAGCATTTT.

This sequence joins TRBV20-1 and TRBJ2-1; 14 bases line up with TRBD2. V gave up 0 bases and J gave up 12 bases; unmatched junction bases: 10. The CDR3 is 16 amino acids. Germline V gene lookup returns CDR1 DFQATT and CDR2 SNEGSKA (reference sequence). CDR3 nucleotide sequence: TGCAGTGCTAGAGACCCCGGGACTAGCGGGAGACGGGGGCAGTTCTTC. Translation gives CSARDPGTSGRRGQFF.

This clonotype was seen only a few times. The chain joins TRBV4-3 to TRBJ2-3; no reliable D call. The CDR3 has 16 amino acids. Germline lookup yields CDR1 LGHNA and CDR2 YSLEER. V lost 0 bases and J 0 bases, leaving 10 bases between the germline ends. CDR3 sequence reads: CASSQEGPTSTDTQYF. DNA of the CDR3: TGCGCCAGCAGCCAAGAAGGCCCCACTAGCACAGATACGCAGTATTTT.

The gene calls are TRBV28 and TRBJ1-5; D ambiguous. Trimming pared 1 base from V and 11 bases from J, leaving 18 bases between. CDR3 size: 15 residues. Germline V gene sequence: CDR1 MDHEN, CDR2 SYDVKM. The DNA of the CDR3 is TGTGCCAGCAGTTTATCCCTAGGAGGGTCTAGTTCCCAGCATTTT. Its protein product is CASSLSLGGSSSQHF.

This clonotype showed up many times. The V gene is TRBV3-1, the J gene TRBJ1-5; TRBD1 matches 7 bases. This CDR3 is built from 15 residues. Per germline, CDR1 LGHDT and CDR2 YNNKEL (reference sequence). V lost 3 bases to trimming and J lost 3 bases; unmatched junction nucleotides: 5. CDR3 amino acids: CASSHRQGTNQPQHF. CDR3 sequence (DNA): TGTGCCAGCAGCCACAGACAGGGTACCAATCAGCCCCAGCATTTT.

The chain employs TRBV9 and TRBJ1-1; a possible D gene is TRBD1 (5 bases). The CDR3 totals 15 residues. Germline V gene sequence: CDR1 SGDLS, CDR2 YYNGEE. V shed 6 bases and J shed 0 bases, with 15 bases lying between them. The CDR3: CASTGAGFMNTEAFF. As DNA, the CDR3 is TGTGCCAGCACCGGAGCAGGGTTCATGAACACTGAAGCTTTCTTT.

This sequence joins TRBV5-1 and TRBJ2-3; D possibly uses TRBD1 or TRBD2 (5 bases each). CDR1 is SGHRS, CDR2 YFSETQ, per germline. The CDR3 spans 15 residues. V was pared by 3 bases and J by 0 bases, with 11 bases between. CDR3 in amino acids: CASSSGTHSTDTQYF. The CDR3 bases are TGCGCCAGCAGCTCCGGGACCCATAGCACAGATACGCAGTATTTT.

In its sample, this clonotype was seen many times. The V call is TRBV29-1, the J call TRBJ2-3, with 12 bases lining up with TRBD2. Germline CDR1 is SQVTM and CDR2 is ANQGSEA. The CDR3 contains 15 residues. J lost 0 bases, V lost 3 bases, and 1 base had no gene match. This CDR3 reads CSVEGTSGSTDTQYF. In nucleotides, the CDR3 is TGCAGCGTTGAGGGGACTAGCGGGAGCACAGATACGCAGTATTTT.

The V gene is TRBV29-1, the J gene TRBJ1-4; D unresolved. The V end lost 5 bases, the J end lost 5 bases, and 12 bases lay between the germline ends. CDR3 length: 13 residues. Germline CDR1 reads SQVTM; CDR2 reads ANQGSEA. In nucleotides, the CDR3 is TGCAGCGTTCCGGGGAGTTCGAATGAAAAACTGTTTTTT. Its translation: CSVPGSSNEKLFF. Combining the CDR3 with reference TRBV29-1 and TRBJ1-4 gives the whole variable domain SAVISQKPSRDICQRGTSLTIQCQVDSQVTMMFWYRQQPGQSLTLIATANQGSEATYESGFVIDKFPISRPNLTFSTLTVSNMSPEDSSIYLCSVPGSSNEKLFFGSGTQLSVL.

V gene TRBV2 combines with J gene TRBJ2-1; 7 nucleotides match TRBD1. V lost 9 bases and J lost 4; bases outside the gene matches: 6. Germline CDR1 SNHLY, CDR2 FYNNEI. CDR3 length equals 13 residues. The CDR3 DNA follows: TGTGCCAGTGGGACAGAAGTATACAATGAGCAGTTCTTC. Its protein product is CASGTEVYNEQFF.